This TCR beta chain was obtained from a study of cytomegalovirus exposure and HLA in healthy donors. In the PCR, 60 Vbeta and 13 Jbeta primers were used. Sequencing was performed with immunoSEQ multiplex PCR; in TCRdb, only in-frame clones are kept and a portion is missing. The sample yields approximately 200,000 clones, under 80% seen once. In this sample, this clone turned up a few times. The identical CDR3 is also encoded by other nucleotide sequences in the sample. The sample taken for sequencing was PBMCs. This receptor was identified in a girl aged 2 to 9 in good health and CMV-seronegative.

CDR3 in amino acids: CASSLGQGADTEAFF. The CDR3, as DNA: TGCGCCAGCAGCCTCGGACAGGGGGCCGACACTGAAGCTTTCTTT. The J gene is TRBJ1-1, the V gene TRBV5-1; 11 bases agree with TRBD1. The CDR3 has 15 amino acids. Trimming cost V 4 bases and J 3 bases; bases outside gene matches: 5. CDR1 is SGHRS and CDR2 is YFSETQ in the germline V gene.